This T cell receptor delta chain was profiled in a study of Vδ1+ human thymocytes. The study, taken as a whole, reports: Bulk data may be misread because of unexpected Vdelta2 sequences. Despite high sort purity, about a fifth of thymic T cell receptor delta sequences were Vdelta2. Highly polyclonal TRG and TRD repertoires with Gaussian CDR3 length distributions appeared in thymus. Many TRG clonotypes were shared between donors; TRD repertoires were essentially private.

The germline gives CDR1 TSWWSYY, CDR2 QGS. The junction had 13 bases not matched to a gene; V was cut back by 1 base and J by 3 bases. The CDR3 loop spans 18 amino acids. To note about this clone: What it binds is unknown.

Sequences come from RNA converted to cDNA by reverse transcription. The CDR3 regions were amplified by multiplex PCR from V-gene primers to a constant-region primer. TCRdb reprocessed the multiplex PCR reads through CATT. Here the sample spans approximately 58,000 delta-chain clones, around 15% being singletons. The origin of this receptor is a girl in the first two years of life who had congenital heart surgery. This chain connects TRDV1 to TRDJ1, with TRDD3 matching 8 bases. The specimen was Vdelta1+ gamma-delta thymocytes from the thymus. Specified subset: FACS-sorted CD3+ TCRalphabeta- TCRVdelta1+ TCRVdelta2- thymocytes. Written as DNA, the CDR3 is TGTGCTCTTGGGGAACATACGCCAACTGGGGGGCCCGCCGATAAACTCATCTTT. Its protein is CALGEHTPTGGPADKLIF.